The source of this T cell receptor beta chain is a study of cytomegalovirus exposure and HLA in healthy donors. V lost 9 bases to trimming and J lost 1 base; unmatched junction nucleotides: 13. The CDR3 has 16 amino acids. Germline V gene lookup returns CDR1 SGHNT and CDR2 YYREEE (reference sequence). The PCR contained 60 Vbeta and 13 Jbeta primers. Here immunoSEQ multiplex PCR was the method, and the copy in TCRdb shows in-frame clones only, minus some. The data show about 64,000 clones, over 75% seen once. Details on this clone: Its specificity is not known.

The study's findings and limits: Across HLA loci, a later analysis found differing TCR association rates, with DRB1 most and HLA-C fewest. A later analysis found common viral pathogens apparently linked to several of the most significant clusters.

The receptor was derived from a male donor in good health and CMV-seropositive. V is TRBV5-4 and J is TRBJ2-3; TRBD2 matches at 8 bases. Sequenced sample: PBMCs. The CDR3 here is CATQPGGAGGTDTQYF. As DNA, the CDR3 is TGTGCCACCCAACCCGGGGGGGCGGGGGGCACAGATACGCAGTATTTT.